This T cell receptor beta chain was obtained from a study of blood T cells in healthy people across ages. Study results and caveats: Older age went with lower TCR beta diversity per million T cells, in a roughly linear way.

A second PCR, run for roughly 7 to 12 cycles, used a sample-barcoded 5' primer plus a J-beta primer mix. From the 5' RACE reads, TCRdb called clonotypes with MiXCR, one entry per CDR3 protein. This table has about 930,000 distinct CDR3 sequences, 25% to 35% appearing once. The trim removed 4 bases at V and 0 bases at J, leaving 11 bases unmatched. This CDR3 contains 18 residues. CDR1 is MNHEY and CDR2 is SMNVEV in the germline V gene (reference sequence). In its sample, this clonotype was seen a few times. The antigen is unknown. In each sample, at least 7 million PBMCs were isolated. These sequences were also reported in another study, on T cells of mothers and their children.

This clonotype originated in a woman in her thirties or forties in good health. The rearrangement links TRBV27 to TRBJ2-1, with TRBD2 identical over 8 bases. Sequencing was carried out using blood. The CDR3 DNA is TGTGCCAGCAGTTCCCTGTCCGGCGGGGGGATCTCCTACAATGAGCAGTTCTTC. This gives the protein CASSSLSGGGISYNEQFF.